This TCR beta chain appears in the sequencing data of a study of T cell repertoires in cytomegalovirus infection. Study summary: Selected CMV epitopes included recently identified HLA-C-restricted ones as well as well-studied HLA-B-restricted ones. Evidence of both CMV infection and a matching HLA type came from public TCR beta signatures. Overall study findings and caveats: The ex vivo response was dominated by HLA-C-restricted CMV-specific TCR beta clonotypes.

This clonotype was observed a few times. Its antigen is currently unknown. Germline CDR1 reads MDHEN; CDR2 reads SYDVKM. The CDR3 consists of 13 residues. The junction had 6 bases not matched to a gene; V was cut back by 10 bases and J by 5 bases. TCRdb called the reads again in MiXCR, with one record for every CDR3 protein. The top ten hold around 18% of the sample, which has some 320,000 distinct CDR3 sequences, under 35% seen once. The chain has TRBV28 and TRBJ1-5; 9 bases fit TRBD1. The TCR sequence derives from a human donor in good health (CMV status not recorded). Some clones in this sample may be carry-over from other donors' samples. The sample consisted of cultured PBMCs, taken from culture after CMV antigen stimulation. Here the CDR3 DNA reads TGTGCCACCTCGACAGGGGGTTATCAGCCCCAGCATTTT. This encodes CATSTGGYQPQHF.